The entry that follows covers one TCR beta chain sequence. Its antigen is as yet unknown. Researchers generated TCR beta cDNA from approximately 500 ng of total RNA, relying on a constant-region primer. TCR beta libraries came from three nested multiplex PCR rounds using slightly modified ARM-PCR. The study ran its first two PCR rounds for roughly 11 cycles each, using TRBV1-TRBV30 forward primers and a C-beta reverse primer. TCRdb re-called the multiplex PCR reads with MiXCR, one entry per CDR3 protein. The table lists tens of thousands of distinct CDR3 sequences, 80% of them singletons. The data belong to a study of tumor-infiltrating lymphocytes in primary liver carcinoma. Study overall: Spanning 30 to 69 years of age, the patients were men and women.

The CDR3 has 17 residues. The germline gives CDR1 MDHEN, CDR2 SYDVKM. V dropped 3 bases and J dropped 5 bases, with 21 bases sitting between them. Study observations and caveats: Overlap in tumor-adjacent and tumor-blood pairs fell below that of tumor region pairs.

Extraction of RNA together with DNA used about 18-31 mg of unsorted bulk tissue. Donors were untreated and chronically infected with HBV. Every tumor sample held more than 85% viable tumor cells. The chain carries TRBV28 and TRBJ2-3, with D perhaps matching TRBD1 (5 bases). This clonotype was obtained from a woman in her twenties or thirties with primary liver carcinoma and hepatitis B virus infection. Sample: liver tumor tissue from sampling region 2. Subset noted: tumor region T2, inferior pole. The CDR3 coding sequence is TGTGCCAGCAGTTTTGGCAGTTTGAGGTGGGGCATAGATACGCAGTATTTT. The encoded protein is CASSFGSLRWGIDTQYF.